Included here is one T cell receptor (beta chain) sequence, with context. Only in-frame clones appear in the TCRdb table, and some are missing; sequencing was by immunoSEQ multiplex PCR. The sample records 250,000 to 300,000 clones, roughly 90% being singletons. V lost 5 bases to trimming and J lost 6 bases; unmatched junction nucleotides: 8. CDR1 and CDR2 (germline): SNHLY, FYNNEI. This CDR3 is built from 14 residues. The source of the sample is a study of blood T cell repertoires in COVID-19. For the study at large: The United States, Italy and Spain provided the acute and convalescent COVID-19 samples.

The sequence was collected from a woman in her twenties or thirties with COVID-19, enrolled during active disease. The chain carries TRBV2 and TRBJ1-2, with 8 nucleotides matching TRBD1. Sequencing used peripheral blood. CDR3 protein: CASSLRTGSHGYTF. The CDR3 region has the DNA TGTGCCAGCAGTCTTCGGACAGGGTCGCATGGCTACACCTTC.